Shown below are 9 T cell receptor beta chains from a single sample sequenced in a study of PD-1 blockade in classical Hodgkin lymphoma (dated by TCRdb to 2020 to 2022). Libraries were prepared through the immunoSEQ multiplex PCR assay. This immuneACCESS table, as held by TCRdb, lists in-frame sequences with V and J called but not all clones. Of the missing ones, under half trace to an unresolved V gene in checked studies; the others have no known cause. The sample table records 20,000 to 25,000 clones; 90% of these occur just once. The ten largest clones add up to 0.41% of the sample. The label giving this sample's time point can be read as: newly diagnosed, previously untreated cHL patient sample. Using a Miltenyi CD4+ T cell isolation kit, CD4+ T cells were purified from thawed PBMCs through magnetic negative selection. Source material: CD4+ T cells from blood. The receptors here all came from a human donor with classical Hodgkin lymphoma.

The rearrangement uses TRBV29-1 and TRBJ1-1; TRBD1 might be the D (6 bases). The CDR3 has 13 residues. Germline CDR1 reads SQVTM; CDR2 reads ANQGSEA. The germline V and J ends were trimmed by 5 bases and 4 bases, with 14 bases remaining between them. The CDR3 DNA is TGCAGCGTTTACAGGGTAACAGGCACTGAAGCTTTCTTT. Its translation is CSVYRVTGTEAFF. Complete variable domain (other parts from reference TRBV29-1 and TRBJ1-1): SAVISQKPSRDICQRGTSLTIQCQVDSQVTMMFWYRQQPGQSLTLIATANQGSEATYESGFVIDKFPISRPNLTFSTLTVSNMSPEDSSIYLCSVYRVTGTEAFFGQGTRLTVV.

The V call is TRBV5-6, the J call TRBJ2-5, with 10 bases that match TRBD2. Trimming cost V 2 bases and J 1 base; bases outside gene matches: 8. The CDR3 extends over 17 amino acids. The germline V gene has CDR1 SGHDT and CDR2 YYEEEE. The CDR3 DNA reads as TGTGCCAGCAGCTTCCCGAAAGTAGCGGGGGGCCAAGAGACCCAGTACTTC. This encodes CASSFPKVAGGQETQYF.

This chain uses TRBV5-1 with TRBJ2-6; 7 positions match TRBD2. V gave up 0 bases and J gave up 2 bases; unmatched junction bases: 2. This CDR3 is 16 amino acids long. Germline lookup yields CDR1 SGHRS and CDR2 YFSETQ. The CDR3, as DNA: TGCGCCAGCAGCTTGGTGGGGGGGACTGGGGCCAACGTCCTGACTTTC. Translating gives CASSLVGGTGANVLTF.

The V and J genes are TRBV28 and TRBJ2-7, with 7 bases aligning to TRBD2. V was clipped by 1 base and J by 2 bases; unmatched bases: 11. Germline V gives CDR1 MDHEN, CDR2 SYDVKM. The CDR3 has 17 amino acids. In DNA, the CDR3 is TGTGCCAGCAGTTTATTAATGGGCGGGAGTGTCCCCTACGAGCAGTACTTC. Translating gives CASSLLMGGSVPYEQYF.

This clone was observed a handful of times. The J gene is TRBJ1-3, the V gene TRBV10-3; D is possibly TRBD1 (5 bases). Trimming took 7 bases from V and 3 from J, leaving 19 bases between them. CDR1 and CDR2 (germline): ENHRY, SYGVKD. The CDR3 consists of 16 residues. The CDR3 is CAITRDHSPGGNTIYF. CDR3 nucleotide sequence: TGTGCCATCACCCGGGACCATTCCCCGGGTGGAAACACCATATATTTT.

The chain couples TRBV12-5 to TRBJ1-6; the D is unclear. Trimming removed 4 bases from V and 12 bases from J, with 13 bases in between. This CDR3 has 13 amino acids. The germline V gene encodes CDR1 LGHNT and CDR2 FRNRAP. CDR3 nucleotides: TGTGCTAGTGGTTCTAGCTTTGGTTTACCCCTCCACTTT. Translation gives CASGSSFGLPLHF.

This chain joins TRBV5-5 and TRBJ1-2; no definite D call. This CDR3 spans 14 amino acids. CDR1 is SGHKS, CDR2 YYEKEE, per germline (reference sequence). V lost 4 bases and J lost 8, with 18 bases in between. CDR3 sequence (DNA): TGTGCCAGCAGCGCAGTGATTATGAGATGGGGCTACACCTTC. Translating gives CASSAVIMRWGYTF.

This clone was observed a single time. The V gene is TRBV6-6, the J gene TRBJ1-5, with TRBD1 as a possible D gene (6 bases). CDR1 and CDR2 (germline): MNHNY, SVGAGI (reference sequence). The CDR3 is 13 residues long. Trimming removed 5 bases at V and 9 bases at J, with 14 bases between. DNA of the CDR3: TGTGCCAGCAGTCCCGGGGGCGAACGGCCCCAGCATTTT. Amino acid sequence: CASSPGGERPQHF.

The chain employs TRBV19 and TRBJ1-4, with D unresolved. With 6 bases removed from V and 13 bases from J, the gap between germline ends came to 15 bases. This CDR3 is built from 12 residues. The germline CDR1 and CDR2 sequences are LNHDA and SQIVND (reference sequence). The CDR3 reads CASRIKQGRLFF. The CDR3 coding sequence is TGTGCCAGTAGGATAAAGCAAGGAAGACTGTTTTTT.